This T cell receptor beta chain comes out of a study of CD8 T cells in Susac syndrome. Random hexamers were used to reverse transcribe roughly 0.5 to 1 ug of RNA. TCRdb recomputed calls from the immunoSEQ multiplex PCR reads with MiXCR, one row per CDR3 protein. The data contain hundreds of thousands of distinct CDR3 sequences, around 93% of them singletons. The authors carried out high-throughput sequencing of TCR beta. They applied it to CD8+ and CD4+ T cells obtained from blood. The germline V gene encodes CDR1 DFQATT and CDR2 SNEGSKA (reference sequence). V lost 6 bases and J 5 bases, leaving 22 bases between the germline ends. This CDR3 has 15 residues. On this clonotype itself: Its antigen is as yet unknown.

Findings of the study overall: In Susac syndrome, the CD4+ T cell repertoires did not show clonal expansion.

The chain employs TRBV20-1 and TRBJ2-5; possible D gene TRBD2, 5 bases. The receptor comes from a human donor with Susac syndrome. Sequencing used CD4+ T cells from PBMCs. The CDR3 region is CSAITGIIARETQYF. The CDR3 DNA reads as TGCAGTGCCATCACCGGGATAATCGCGAGGGAGACCCAGTACTTC.